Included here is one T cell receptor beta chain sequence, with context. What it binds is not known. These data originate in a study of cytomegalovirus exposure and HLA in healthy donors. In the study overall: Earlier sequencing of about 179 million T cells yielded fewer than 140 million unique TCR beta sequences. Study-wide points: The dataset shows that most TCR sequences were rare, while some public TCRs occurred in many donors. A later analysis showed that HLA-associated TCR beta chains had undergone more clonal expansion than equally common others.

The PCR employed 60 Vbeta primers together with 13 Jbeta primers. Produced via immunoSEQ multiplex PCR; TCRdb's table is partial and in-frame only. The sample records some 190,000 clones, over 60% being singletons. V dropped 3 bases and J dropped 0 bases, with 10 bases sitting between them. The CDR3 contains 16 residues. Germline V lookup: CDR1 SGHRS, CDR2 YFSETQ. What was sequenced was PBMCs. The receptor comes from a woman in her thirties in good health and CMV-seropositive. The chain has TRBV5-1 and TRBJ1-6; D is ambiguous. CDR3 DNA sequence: TGCGCCAGCAGCTCCACCTATCTCTCCTATAATTCACCCCTCCACTTT. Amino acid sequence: CASSSTYLSYNSPLHF.